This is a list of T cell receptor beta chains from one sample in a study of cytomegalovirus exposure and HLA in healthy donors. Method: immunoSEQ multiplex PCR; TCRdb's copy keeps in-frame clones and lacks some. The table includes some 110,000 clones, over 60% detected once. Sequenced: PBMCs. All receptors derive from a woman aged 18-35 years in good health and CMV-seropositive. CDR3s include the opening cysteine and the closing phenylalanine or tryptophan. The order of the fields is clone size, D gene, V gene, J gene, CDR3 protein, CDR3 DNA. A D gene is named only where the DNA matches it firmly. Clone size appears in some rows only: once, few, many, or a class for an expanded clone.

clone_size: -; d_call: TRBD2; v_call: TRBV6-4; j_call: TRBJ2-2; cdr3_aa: CASRGTSGPGELFF; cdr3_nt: TGTGCCAGCAGAGGGACTAGTGGTCCCGGGGAGCTGTTTTTT
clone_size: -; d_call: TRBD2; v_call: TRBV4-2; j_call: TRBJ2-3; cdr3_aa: CASSQDAAGGLTDTQYF; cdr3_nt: TGTGCCAGCAGCCAAGATGCAGCGGGAGGACTCACAGATACGCAGTATTTT
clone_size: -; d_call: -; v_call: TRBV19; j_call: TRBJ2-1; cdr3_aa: CASSIGYAEQFF; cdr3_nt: TGTGCCAGTAGTATAGGGTATGCGGAGCAGTTCTTC
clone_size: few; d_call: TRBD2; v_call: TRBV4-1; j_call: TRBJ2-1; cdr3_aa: CASRFGLAGNNEQFF; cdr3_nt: TGCGCCAGCAGATTCGGACTAGCGGGAAACAATGAGCAGTTCTTC
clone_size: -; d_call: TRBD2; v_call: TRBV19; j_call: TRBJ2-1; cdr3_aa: CASSELAGGLNEQFF; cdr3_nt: TGTGCCAGTAGTGAGCTAGCGGGAGGGTTAAATGAGCAGTTCTTC
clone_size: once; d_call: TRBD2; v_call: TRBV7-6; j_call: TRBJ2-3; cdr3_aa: CASSLRREGPDTQYF; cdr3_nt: TGTGCCAGCAGCTTAAGGCGGGAGGGACCCGATACGCAGTATTTT
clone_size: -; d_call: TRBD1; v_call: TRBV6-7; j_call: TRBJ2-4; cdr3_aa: CASRSGQGWGAKNIQYF; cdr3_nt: TGTGCCAGCAGAAGCGGACAGGGTTGGGGAGCCAAAAACATTCAGTACTTC
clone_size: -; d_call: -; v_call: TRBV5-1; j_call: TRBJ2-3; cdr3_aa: CASSSAGFTDTQYF; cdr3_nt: TGCGCCAGCAGCTCTGCAGGGTTCACAGATACGCAGTATTTT
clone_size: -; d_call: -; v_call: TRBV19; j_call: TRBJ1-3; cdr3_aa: CASSIGAVSGNTIYF; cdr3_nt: TGTGCCAGTAGTATTGGTGCAGTCTCTGGAAACACCATATATTTT
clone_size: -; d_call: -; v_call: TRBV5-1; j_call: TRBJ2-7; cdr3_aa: CASSFGGALTYEQYF; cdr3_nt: TGCGCCAGCAGCTTCGGGGGTGCCCTCACCTACGAGCAGTACTTC
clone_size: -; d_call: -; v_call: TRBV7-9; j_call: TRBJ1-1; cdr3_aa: CASSLEGGLNTEAFF; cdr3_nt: TGTGCCAGCAGCTTAGAAGGAGGGTTGAACACTGAAGCTTTCTTT
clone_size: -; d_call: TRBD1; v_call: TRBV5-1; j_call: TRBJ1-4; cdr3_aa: CASSSGTGDEKLFF; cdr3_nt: TGCGCCAGCAGCTCCGGGACAGGGGATGAAAAACTGTTTTTT
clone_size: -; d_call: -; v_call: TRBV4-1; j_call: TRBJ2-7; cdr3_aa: CASSQVGGWDKYEQYF; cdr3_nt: TGCGCCAGCAGCCAAGTCGGCGGGTGGGATAAGTACGAGCAGTACTTC
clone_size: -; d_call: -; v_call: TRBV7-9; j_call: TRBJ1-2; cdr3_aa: CASSFRRQSNYGYTF; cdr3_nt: TGTGCCAGCAGCTTCCGTCGACAGAGTAACTATGGCTACACCTTC
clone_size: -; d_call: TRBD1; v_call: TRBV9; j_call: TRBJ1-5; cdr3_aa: CASSGGTGEGSNQPQHF; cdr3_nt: TGTGCCAGCAGCGGCGGGACAGGGGAGGGGAGCAATCAGCCCCAGCATTTT
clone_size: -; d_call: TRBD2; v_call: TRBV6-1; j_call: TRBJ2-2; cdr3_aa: CASGLAGWGTGELFF; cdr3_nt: TGTGCCAGCGGGCTAGCGGGATGGGGCACCGGGGAGCTGTTTTTT
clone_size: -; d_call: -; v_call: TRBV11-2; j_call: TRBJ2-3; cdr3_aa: CASTGSGYTQYF; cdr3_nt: TGTGCCAGCACGGGTAGCGGCTATACGCAGTATTTT
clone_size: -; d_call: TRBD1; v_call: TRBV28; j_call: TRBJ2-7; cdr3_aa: CASSWTGRYRQYF; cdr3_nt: TGTGCCAGCAGTTGGACAGGGCGATACAGGCAGTACTTC
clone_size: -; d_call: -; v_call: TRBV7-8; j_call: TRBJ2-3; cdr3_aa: CASSDTTGRANTQYF; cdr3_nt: TGTGCCAGCAGCGACACGACAGGCAGAGCAAATACGCAGTATTTT
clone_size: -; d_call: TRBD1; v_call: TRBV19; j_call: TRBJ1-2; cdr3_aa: CASSLFGPQGARGYGYTF; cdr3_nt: TGTGCCAGTAGCCTATTTGGACCTCAGGGGGCGCGTGGCTATGGCTACACCTTC
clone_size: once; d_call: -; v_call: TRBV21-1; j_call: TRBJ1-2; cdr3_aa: CASSNPARGYTF; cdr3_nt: TGTGCCAGCAGCAACCCGGCCAGGGGCTACACCTTC
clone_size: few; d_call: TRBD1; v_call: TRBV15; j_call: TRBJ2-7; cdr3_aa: CATSRRRQGKTYEQYF; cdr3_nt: TGTGCCACCAGCAGACGTCGACAGGGCAAAACCTACGAGCAGTACTTC